The T cell receptor beta chain under discussion was sequenced for a study of blood T cells in healthy people across ages. Of note for this clonotype: Its specificity is unknown.

Whole-study results and caveats: The recorded TCR beta diversity per million T cells decreased in a roughly linear manner with age. When set beside aged donors, long-lived donors presented more naive CD4+ cells and higher diversity.

A second 7 to 11 cycle PCR used barcoded and J-beta primers. Every cDNA molecule bore a tag from a template-switch adaptor containing 12 random nucleotides. TCRdb re-analysed the 5' RACE reads in MiXCR, keeping a single row per CDR3 protein. The sample yields approximately 1,000,000 distinct CDR3 sequences, 30% to 40% seen once. Sequences were obtained from blood. The clonotype originates from a young man in good health.

As DNA, the CDR3 is TGTGCCAGCAGTACAAGGGACGGAGACCCTAATGAAAAACTGTTTTTT. Its translation is CASSTRDGDPNEKLFF. The J gene is TRBJ1-4, the V gene TRBV6-6; tentative D call: TRBD1 (5 bases). The V gene lost 5 bases and the J gene lost 3 bases, with 16 bases spanning the gap. CDR3 length: 16 amino acids. The germline gives CDR1 MNHNY, CDR2 SVGAGI (reference sequence).